These 20 T cell receptor beta chains were all obtained from the same sample, sequenced in a study of CD4 T cells in relation to SARS-CoV-2 and coronaviruses (dated by TCRdb to 2020 to 2023). Preparation of the library involved the immunoSEQ multiplex PCR assay. The table was pulled from immuneACCESS by TCRdb, which kept in-frame rearrangements only. Such tables lose some clones; where checked, under half of the loss comes from unresolved V genes, and the rest has no known cause. The table for this sample lists more than 35,000 clones; roughly 80% of them were counted only once. The ten most abundant clones make up approximately 20% of the sample. Their specific antigens are unknown. Specimen: memory CD4+ T cells from PBMCs, cultured in vitro. Explained via the paper, the cell subset or site label denotes: memory (non-naive) CD4+ T cells. All receptors derive from an adult with COVID-19.

The J gene is TRBJ2-1, the V gene TRBV10-3, with TRBD1 matching over 11 bases. The CDR3 totals 17 residues. J was trimmed by 1 base and V by 9 bases; bases with no gene match: 11. Germline lookup yields CDR1 ENHRY and CDR2 SYGVKD. CDR3 region: CAIRDRGSVFSYNEQFF. The CDR3 DNA is TGTGCCATACGGGACAGGGGGTCAGTTTTTTCCTACAATGAGCAGTTCTTC.

The chain uses TRBV2 and TRBJ1-5; D possibly corresponds to TRBD1 (5 bases). CDR3 length: 13 amino acids. The V and J ends lost 3 bases and 7 bases respectively, with 10 bases between them. Germline V gives CDR1 SNHLY, CDR2 FYNNEI. The chain's CDR3 is CASSDVRDQPQHF. CDR3 nucleotides: TGTGCCAGCAGTGATGTGAGGGACCAGCCCCAGCATTTT.

CDR3 sequence: CASGLGLAGADTQYF. The CDR3 DNA reads TGTGCTAGTGGACTGGGACTAGCGGGAGCAGATACGCAGTATTTT. The chain recombines TRBV12-5 with TRBJ2-3; 14 positions match TRBD2. The CDR3 is 15 amino acids. Germline values: CDR1 LGHNT, CDR2 FRNRAP. Germline trimming cut 6 bases from V and 4 bases from J; bases unmatched to any gene: 3.

As regards this clone: One junction end does not reproduce the germline sequence, and a read error may be involved. The V gene is TRBV9, the J gene TRBJ1-2, with D unresolved. Germline V CDR1 and CDR2: SGDLS, YYNGEE. The CDR3 is 10 amino acids. The CDR3 is CASSVFPPAF. CDR3 nucleotides: TGTGCCAGCAGCGTATTCCCCCCGGCATTC.

This chain connects TRBV4-2 to TRBJ2-7; TRBD2 agrees at 9 bases. This CDR3 contains 20 residues. Germline CDR1 LGHNA, CDR2 YNFKEQ. The trim removed 1 base at V and 1 base at J, leaving 17 bases unmatched. The CDR3 DNA sequence: TGTGCCAGCAGCCAAGGACGGACCGGGACTAGCTACCCCACGTCCTACGAGCAGTACTTC. This codes for CASSQGRTGTSYPTSYEQYF.

This clone was picked up a small number of times. J is TRBJ2-5 and V is TRBV7-3; D remains unclear. The germline V gene encodes CDR1 SGHTA and CDR2 FQGTGA. The V gene lost 2 bases and the J gene lost 5 bases, with 9 bases spanning the gap. The CDR3 spans 13 residues. This CDR3 is CASSLRARETQYF. CDR3 DNA: TGTGCCAGCAGCTTACGTGCAAGGGAGACCCAGTACTTC.

The chain links TRBV5-4 to TRBJ2-5, with D unclear. V lost 3 bases and J 0 bases, leaving 12 bases between the germline ends. The CDR3 runs to 15 residues. Germline CDR1 reads SGHNT; CDR2 reads YYREEE (reference sequence). The chain's CDR3 is CASSYDGTYQETQYF. CDR3 bases: TGTGCCAGCAGCTATGACGGAACGTACCAAGAGACCCAGTACTTC.

This clone was detected a few times. The rearrangement uses TRBV6-2 or TRBV6-3 and TRBJ2-2, with D hard to call. This CDR3 spans 12 amino acids. The germline V and J ends were trimmed by 5 bases and 1 base, with 2 bases remaining between them. CDR1 and CDR2 (germline): MNHEY, SVGEGT. CDR3 coding DNA: TGTGCCAGCAGTAGGAACACCGGGGAGCTGTTTTTT. The encoded protein is CASSRNTGELFF.

This chain connects TRBV19 to TRBJ2-7, with 8 bases fitting TRBD1. The V and J ends lost 6 bases and 0 bases, in that order; junction bases with no gene match: 4. Germline lookup yields CDR1 LNHDA and CDR2 SQIVND (reference sequence). CDR3 length: 14 amino acids. Here the CDR3 DNA reads TGTGCCAGTAGCCGGACAGGGCGCTCCTACGAGCAGTACTTC. It yields the protein CASSRTGRSYEQYF.

This clone was detected only a few times. CDR3 protein: CATSETGTGNEKLFF. The CDR3, as DNA: TGTGCCACCAGTGAGACCGGGACAGGGAATGAAAAACTGTTTTTT. The chain uses TRBV24-1 and TRBJ1-4; 9 nucleotides align to TRBD1. The CDR3 is 15 amino acids. After removal of 4 bases from V and 5 bases from J, the junction contained 4 bases not matched to a gene. Germline V lookup: CDR1 KGHDR, CDR2 SFDVKD.

V and J are TRBV5-6 and TRBJ2-3; D is unresolved. Germline assignment: CDR1 SGHDT and CDR2 YYEEEE. Trimming took 5 bases from V and 3 from J, leaving 16 bases between them. This CDR3 spans 15 amino acids. For the CDR3, the DNA is TGTGCCAGCAGTCAAGGAGCCCTGGGGACAGATACGCAGTATTTT. Protein sequence: CASSQGALGTDTQYF.

The rearrangement uses TRBV2 and TRBJ2-5; 7 positions match TRBD2. This CDR3 is 15 amino acids long. CDR1 and CDR2 from the germline V gene are SNHLY and FYNNEI. V lost 7 bases to trimming and J lost 7 bases; unmatched junction nucleotides: 15. CDR3 DNA sequence: TGTGCCAGCAATTCCCAGGGCTCGGGGGGAGGGACCCAGTACTTC. Its translation: CASNSQGSGGGTQYF.

The chain couples TRBV7-8 to TRBJ1-2; D remains ambiguous. The V gene lost 1 base and the J gene lost 1 base, with 4 bases spanning the gap. The CDR3 runs 13 residues. Germline CDR1 is SGHVS and CDR2 is FQNEAQ. CDR3 region: CASSLELNYGYTF. CDR3 sequence (DNA): TGTGCCAGCAGCTTAGAGCTTAACTATGGCTACACCTTC.

The chain couples TRBV28 to TRBJ1-1; D unresolved. The CDR3 length is 12 residues. Germline-derived CDR1 and CDR2 are MDHEN and SYDVKM. V lost 8 bases to trimming and J lost 10 bases, with 17 bases between them. The CDR3 bases are TGTGCCAGCTTGCGCTCCGAGGGTGGAGCTTTCTTT. As protein: CASLRSEGGAFF.

In this sample, this clone turned up a few times. This rearrangement joins TRBV6-5 to TRBJ1-2, with D perhaps TRBD1 (5 bases). Germline V CDR1 and CDR2: MNHEY, SVGAGI. The ends were cut back, 6 bases at V and 4 bases at J, with 12 bases in the middle. There are 13 residues in the CDR3. CDR3: CASRATGIYGYTF. The CDR3 DNA is TGTGCCAGCAGGGCTACAGGCATCTATGGCTACACCTTC.

The rearrangement joins TRBV5-5 to TRBJ2-5, with 9 bases lining up with TRBD2. With V trimmed by 2 bases and J by 1 base, 3 bases remained unmatched. The CDR3 totals 15 residues. Germline values: CDR1 SGHKS, CDR2 YYEKEE (reference sequence). The CDR3 is CASSFRTSVQETQYF. The CDR3, as DNA: TGTGCCAGCAGCTTCCGGACTAGCGTCCAAGAGACCCAGTACTTC.

The chain joins TRBV6-6 to TRBJ2-2, with D unclear. CDR1 is MNHNY and CDR2 is SVGAGI in the germline V gene (reference sequence). The CDR3 is made up of 11 amino acids. Trimming removed 5 bases at V and 6 bases at J, with 4 bases between. The CDR3 DNA is TGTGCCAGCAGTCCCGCCGGGGAGCTGTTTTTT. Amino acid sequence: CASSPAGELFF.

V usage is TRBV3-1 (or the pseudogene TRBV3-2) and J usage is TRBJ1-3; a possible D gene is TRBD1 (5 bases). The CDR3 sequence is 14 residues long. Germline assignment: CDR1 LGHDT and CDR2 YNNKEL (reference sequence). Trimming pared 4 bases from V and 2 bases from J, leaving 9 bases between. For the CDR3, the DNA is TGTGCCAGCAGCCCCGGGACCGCTGGAAACACCATATATTTT. Amino acid sequence: CASSPGTAGNTIYF.

The CDR3 nucleotides are TGTGCCTGGAGTGTAGACGGGACAGGCCATCAGCCCCAGCATTTT. Translated, it gives CAWSVDGTGHQPQHF. The chain uses TRBV30 and TRBJ1-5, with 8 bases matching TRBD1. V dropped 0 bases and J dropped 5; count of bases not matched to a gene: 6. Germline V gene data show CDR1 as GTSNPN and CDR2 as SVGIG (reference sequence). The CDR3 runs to 15 residues.

This clone turned up a few times. The chain uses TRBV28 and TRBJ1-5; no firm D call. Trimming cost V 7 bases and J 1 base, with 8 bases left between them. CDR3 length: 13 amino acids. Germline V lookup: CDR1 MDHEN, CDR2 SYDVKM. The CDR3 nucleotides read TGTGCCAGCAAAGAATTGAGCAATCAGCCCCAGCATTTT. Translated, it gives CASKELSNQPQHF.